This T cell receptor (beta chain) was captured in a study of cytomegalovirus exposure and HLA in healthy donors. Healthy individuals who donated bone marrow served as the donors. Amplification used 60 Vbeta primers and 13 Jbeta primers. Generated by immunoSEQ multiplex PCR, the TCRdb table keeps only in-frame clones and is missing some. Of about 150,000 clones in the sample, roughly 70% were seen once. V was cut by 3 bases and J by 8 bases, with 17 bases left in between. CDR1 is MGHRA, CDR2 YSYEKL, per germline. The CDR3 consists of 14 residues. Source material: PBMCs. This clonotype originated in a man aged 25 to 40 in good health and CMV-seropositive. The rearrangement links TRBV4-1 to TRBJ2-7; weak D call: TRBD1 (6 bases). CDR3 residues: CASSQQTGRDKQYF. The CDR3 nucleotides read TGCGCCAGCAGCCAGCAGACAGGACGGGACAAGCAGTACTTC.